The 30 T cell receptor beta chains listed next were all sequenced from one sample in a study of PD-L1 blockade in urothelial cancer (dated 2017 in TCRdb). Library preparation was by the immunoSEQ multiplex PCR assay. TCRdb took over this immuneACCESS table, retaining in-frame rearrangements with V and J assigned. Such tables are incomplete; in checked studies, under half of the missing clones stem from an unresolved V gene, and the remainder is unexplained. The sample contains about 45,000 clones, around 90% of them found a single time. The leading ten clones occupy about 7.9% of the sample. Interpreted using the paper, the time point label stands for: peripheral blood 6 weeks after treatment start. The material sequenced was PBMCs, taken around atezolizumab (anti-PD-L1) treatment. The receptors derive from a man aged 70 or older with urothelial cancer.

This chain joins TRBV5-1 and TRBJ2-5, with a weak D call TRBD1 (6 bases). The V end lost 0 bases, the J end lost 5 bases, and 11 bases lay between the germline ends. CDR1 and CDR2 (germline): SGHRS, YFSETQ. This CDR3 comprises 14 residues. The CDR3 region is CASSLGTGIETQYF. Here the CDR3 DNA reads TGCGCCAGCAGCTTGGGAACAGGGATCGAGACCCAGTACTTC.

The CDR3 DNA reads TGTGCCAGCAGCGGACAACGAGGGACTAGCGGGAGGGTCTACAATGAGCAGTTCTTC. It is translated as CASSGQRGTSGRVYNEQFF. V and J are TRBV5-5 and TRBJ2-1, with 16 bases aligning to TRBD2. The V segment lost 4 bases and the J segment 3 bases; nucleotides outside the gene matches: 10. Germline V gives CDR1 SGHKS, CDR2 YYEKEE (reference sequence). This CDR3 contains 19 residues.

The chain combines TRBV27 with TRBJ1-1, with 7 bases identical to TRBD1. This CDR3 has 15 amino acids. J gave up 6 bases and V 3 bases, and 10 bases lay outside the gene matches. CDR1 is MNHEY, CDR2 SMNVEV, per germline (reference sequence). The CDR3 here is CASSFRQGSVAEAFF. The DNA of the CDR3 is TGTGCCAGCAGTTTTCGACAGGGCTCGGTCGCTGAAGCTTTCTTT.

CDR3 residues: CASSLVGGSPTDTQYF. CDR3 nucleotide sequence: TGTGCCAGCAGCTTAGTCGGCGGCTCCCCCACAGATACGCAGTATTTT. The chain recombines TRBV11-2 with TRBJ2-3; D gene uncertain. The germline CDR1 and CDR2 sequences are SGHAT and FQNNGV. Trimming shortened V by 1 base and J by 2 bases, and 13 bases separated the two germline ends. This CDR3 comprises 16 residues.

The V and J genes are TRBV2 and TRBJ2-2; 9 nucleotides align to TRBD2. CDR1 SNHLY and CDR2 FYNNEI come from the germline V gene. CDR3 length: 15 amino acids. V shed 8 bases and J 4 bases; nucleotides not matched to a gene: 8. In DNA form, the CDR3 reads TGTGCCAGCTCACTAGCGGGTCTTTTCACCGGGGAGCTGTTTTTT. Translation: CASSLAGLFTGELFF.

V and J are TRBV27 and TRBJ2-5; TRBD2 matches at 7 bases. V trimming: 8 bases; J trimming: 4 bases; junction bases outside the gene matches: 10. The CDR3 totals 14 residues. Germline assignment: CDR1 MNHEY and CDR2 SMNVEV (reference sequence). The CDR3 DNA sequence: TGTGCCAGCCGCGGCGCGGGAGCGGGAGAGACCCAGTACTTC. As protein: CASRGAGAGETQYF.

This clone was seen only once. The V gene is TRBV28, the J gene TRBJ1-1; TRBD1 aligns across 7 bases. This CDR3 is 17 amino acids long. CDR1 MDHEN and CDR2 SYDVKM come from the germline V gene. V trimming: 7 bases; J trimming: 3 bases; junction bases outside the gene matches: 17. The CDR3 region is CASKGAGAQDLDTEAFF. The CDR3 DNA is TGTGCCAGCAAGGGGGCAGGGGCACAAGATTTGGACACTGAAGCTTTCTTT.

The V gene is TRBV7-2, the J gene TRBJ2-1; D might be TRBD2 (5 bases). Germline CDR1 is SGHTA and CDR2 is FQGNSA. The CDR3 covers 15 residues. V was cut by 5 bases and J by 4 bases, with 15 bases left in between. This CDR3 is CASSLVGAEYNEQFF. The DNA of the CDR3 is TGTGCCAGCAGCCTAGTAGGAGCGGAATACAATGAGCAGTTCTTC.

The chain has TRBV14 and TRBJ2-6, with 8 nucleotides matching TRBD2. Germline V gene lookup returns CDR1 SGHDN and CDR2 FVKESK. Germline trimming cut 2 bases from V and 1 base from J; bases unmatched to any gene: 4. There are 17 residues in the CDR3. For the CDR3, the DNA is TGTGCCAGCAGCCAACAGGGACTAGGGTCTGGGGCCAACGTCCTGACTTTC. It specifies CASSQQGLGSGANVLTF. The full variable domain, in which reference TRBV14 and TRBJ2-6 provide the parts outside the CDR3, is EAGVTQFPSHSVIEKGQTVTLRCDPISGHDNLYWYRRVMGKEIKFLLHFVKESKQDESGMPNNRFLAERTGGTYSTLKVQPAELEDSGVYFCASSQQGLGSGANVLTFGAGSRLTVL.

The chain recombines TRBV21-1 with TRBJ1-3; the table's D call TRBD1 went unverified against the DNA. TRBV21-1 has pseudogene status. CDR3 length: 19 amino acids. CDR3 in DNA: TGTGCCAGCAGCAAAGGGTCGGGACAGGGGATTTCCTCTGGAAACACCATATATTTT. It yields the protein CASSKGSGQGISSGNTIYF.

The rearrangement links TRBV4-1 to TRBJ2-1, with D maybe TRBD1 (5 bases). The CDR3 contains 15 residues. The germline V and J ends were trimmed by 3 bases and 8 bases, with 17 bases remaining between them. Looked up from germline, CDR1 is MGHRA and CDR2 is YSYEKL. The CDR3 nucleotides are TGCGCCAGCAGCCACCCGACAGTGTCAATCGATGAGCAGTTCTTC. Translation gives CASSHPTVSIDEQFF.

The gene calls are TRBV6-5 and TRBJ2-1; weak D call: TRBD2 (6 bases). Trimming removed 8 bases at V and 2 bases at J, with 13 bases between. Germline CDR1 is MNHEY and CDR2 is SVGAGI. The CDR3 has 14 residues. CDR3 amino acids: CASWKGGPYNEQFF. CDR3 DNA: TGTGCCAGCTGGAAAGGAGGGCCCTACAATGAGCAGTTCTTC.

In nucleotides, the CDR3 is TGTGCCAGCAGCTTAGACAGGGGGAGTGAAAAACTGTTTTTT. Protein: CASSLDRGSEKLFF. V usage is TRBV7-9 and J usage is TRBJ1-4; 8 nucleotides match TRBD1. Germline CDR1 is SEHNR and CDR2 is FQNEAQ (reference sequence). The CDR3 runs 14 residues. Trimming cost V 1 base and J 7 bases; bases outside gene matches: 2.

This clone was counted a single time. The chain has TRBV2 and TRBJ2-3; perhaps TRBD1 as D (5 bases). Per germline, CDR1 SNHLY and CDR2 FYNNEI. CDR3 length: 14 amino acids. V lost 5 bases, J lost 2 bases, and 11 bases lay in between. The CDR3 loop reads CASSPRQSTDTQYF. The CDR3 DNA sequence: TGTGCCAGCAGTCCCCGACAGTCCACAGATACGCAGTATTTT.

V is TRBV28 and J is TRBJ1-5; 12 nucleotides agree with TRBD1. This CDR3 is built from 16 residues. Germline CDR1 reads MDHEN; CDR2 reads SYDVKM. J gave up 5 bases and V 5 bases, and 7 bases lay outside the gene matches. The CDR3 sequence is CASSLLRDRGHQPQHF. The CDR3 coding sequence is TGTGCCAGCAGTCTGCTGCGGGACAGGGGGCATCAGCCCCAGCATTTT.

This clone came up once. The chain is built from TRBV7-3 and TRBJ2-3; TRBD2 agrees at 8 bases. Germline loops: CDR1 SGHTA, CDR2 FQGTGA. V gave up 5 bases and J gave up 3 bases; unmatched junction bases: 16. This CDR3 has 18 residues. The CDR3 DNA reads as TGTGCCAGCAGCCTCCAACCCCGGGGAGCGGGAGATACAGATACGCAGTATTTT. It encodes CASSLQPRGAGDTDTQYF.

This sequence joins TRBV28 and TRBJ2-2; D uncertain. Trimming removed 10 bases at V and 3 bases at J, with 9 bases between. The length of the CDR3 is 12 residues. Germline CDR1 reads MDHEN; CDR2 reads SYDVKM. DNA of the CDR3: TGTGCCACCGGGTGGGACACCGGGGAGCTGTTTTTT. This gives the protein CATGWDTGELFF.

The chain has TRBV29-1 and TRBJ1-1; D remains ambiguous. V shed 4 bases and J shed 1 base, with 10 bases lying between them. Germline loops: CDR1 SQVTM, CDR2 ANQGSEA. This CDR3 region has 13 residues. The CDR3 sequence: CSVVRGSNTEAFF. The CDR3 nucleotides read TGCAGCGTTGTTCGGGGTTCGAACACTGAAGCTTTCTTT.

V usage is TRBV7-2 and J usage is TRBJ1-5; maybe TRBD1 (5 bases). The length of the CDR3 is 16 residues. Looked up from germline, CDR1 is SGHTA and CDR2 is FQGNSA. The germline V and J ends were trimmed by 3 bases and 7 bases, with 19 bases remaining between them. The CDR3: CASSLGGTVRVQPQHF. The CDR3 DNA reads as TGTGCCAGCAGCTTGGGGGGGACGGTAAGGGTCCAGCCCCAGCATTTT. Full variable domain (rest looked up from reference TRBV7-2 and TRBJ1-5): GAGVSQSPSNKVTEKGKDVELRCDPISGHTALYWYRQSLGQGLEFLIYFQGNSAPDKSGLPSDRFSAERTGGSVSTLTIQRTQQEDSAVYLCASSLGGTVRVQPQHFGDGTRLSIL.

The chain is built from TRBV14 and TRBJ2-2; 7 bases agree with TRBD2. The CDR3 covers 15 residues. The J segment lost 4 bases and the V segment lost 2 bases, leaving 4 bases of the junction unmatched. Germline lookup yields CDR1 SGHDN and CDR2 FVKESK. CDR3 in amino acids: CASSQRTGGTGELFF. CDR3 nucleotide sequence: TGTGCCAGCAGCCAAAGGACGGGGGGCACCGGGGAGCTGTTTTTT.

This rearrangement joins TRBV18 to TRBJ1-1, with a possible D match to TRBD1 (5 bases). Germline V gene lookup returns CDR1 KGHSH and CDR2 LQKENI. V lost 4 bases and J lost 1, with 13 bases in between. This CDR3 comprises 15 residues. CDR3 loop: CASSLTQDKNTEAFF. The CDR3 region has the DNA TGTGCCAGCTCACTCACACAGGACAAGAACACTGAAGCTTTCTTT.

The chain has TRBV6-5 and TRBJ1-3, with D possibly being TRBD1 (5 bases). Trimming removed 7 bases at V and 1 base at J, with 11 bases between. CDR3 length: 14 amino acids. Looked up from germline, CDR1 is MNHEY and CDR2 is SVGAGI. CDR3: CASTFGGSGNTIYF. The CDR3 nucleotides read TGTGCCAGCACCTTCGGGGGATCTGGAAACACCATATATTTT.

The DNA for the CDR3 is TGTGCCAGCAGAATAGCGGGAGGTCCCTACGAGCAGTACTTC. It codes for CASRIAGGPYEQYF. The chain joins TRBV27 to TRBJ2-7; TRBD2 aligns across 10 bases. The CDR3 has 14 amino acids. Germline loops: CDR1 MNHEY, CDR2 SMNVEV (reference sequence). Germline trimming cut 6 bases from V and 2 bases from J; bases unmatched to any gene: 4.

CDR3 bases: TGTGCCAGCAGCTTAGGAAGCGGGAACTACGAGCAGTACTTC. Amino acids: CASSLGSGNYEQYF. The rearrangement links TRBV7-3 to TRBJ2-7, with 7 bases that match TRBD2. The CDR3 is 14 residues long. Trimming took 2 bases from V and 3 from J; bases not matched to a gene: 4. Per the germline V gene, CDR1 is SGHTA and CDR2 is FQGTGA.

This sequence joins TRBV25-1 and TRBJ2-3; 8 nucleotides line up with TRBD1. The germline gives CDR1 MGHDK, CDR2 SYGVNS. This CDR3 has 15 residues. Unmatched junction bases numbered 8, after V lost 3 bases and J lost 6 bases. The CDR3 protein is CASSEERQGSDTQYF. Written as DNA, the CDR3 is TGTGCCAGCAGTGAGGAGCGACAGGGGAGTGATACGCAGTATTTT.

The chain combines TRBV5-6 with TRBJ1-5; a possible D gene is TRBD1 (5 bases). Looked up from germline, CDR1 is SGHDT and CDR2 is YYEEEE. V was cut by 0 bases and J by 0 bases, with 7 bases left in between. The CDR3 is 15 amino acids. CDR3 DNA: TGTGCCAGCAGCTTGGCAGGGATTAGCAATCAGCCCCAGCATTTT. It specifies CASSLAGISNQPQHF.

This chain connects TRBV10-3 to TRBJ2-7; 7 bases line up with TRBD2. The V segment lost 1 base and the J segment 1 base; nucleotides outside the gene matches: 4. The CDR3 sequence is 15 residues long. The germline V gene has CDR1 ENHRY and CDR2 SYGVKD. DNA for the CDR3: TGTGCCATCAGTGAGTATAGGGGAGGGTCCTACGAGCAGTACTTC. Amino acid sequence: CAISEYRGGSYEQYF.

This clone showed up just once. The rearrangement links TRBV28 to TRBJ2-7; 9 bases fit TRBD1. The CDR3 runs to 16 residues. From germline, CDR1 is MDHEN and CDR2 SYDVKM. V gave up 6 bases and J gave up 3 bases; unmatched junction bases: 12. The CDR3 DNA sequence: TGTGCCAGCAGGGCGACCCCGGGACAGGGAGTCTACGAGCAGTACTTC. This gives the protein CASRATPGQGVYEQYF.

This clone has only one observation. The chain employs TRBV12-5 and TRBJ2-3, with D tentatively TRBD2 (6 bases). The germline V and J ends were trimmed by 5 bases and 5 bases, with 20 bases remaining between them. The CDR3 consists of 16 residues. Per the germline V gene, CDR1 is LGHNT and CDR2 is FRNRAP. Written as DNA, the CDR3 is TGTGCTAGTGGTCCTGCGTCTAGCGATTCGGGAGATACGCAGTATTTT. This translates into CASGPASSDSGDTQYF. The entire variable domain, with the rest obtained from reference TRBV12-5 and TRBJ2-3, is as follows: DARVTQTPRHKVTEMGQEVTMRCQPILGHNTVFWYRQTMMQGLELLAYFRNRAPLDDSGMPKDRFSAEMPDATLATLKIQPSEPRDSAVYFCASGPASSDSGDTQYFGPGTRLTVL.

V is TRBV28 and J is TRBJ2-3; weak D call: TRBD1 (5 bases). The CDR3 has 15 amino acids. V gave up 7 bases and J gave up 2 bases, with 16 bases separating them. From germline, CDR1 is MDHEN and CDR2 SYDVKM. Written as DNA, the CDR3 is TGTGCCAGCACCCGCCGGCAGGGCTACACAGATACGCAGTATTTT. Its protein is CASTRRQGYTDTQYF.